A selection of T cell receptor beta chains follows, all from one sample in a study of T cell repertoires in cytomegalovirus infection. TCRdb processed the reads anew with MiXCR; each CDR3 protein has one entry. The sample lists roughly 190,000 distinct CDR3 sequences, roughly 9% occurring once. The sequenced sample was PBMCs. The receptor set was obtained from a human donor in good health (CMV status not recorded). Some clones in this sample may be carry-over from other donors' samples. CDR3s include the opening cysteine and the closing phenylalanine or tryptophan. The D gene is left open where the match is weak. Some rows have no size entry. The others give once, few or many, or a class for an expanded clone.

cdr3_aa cdr3_nt d_call j_call clone_size v_call
CASSFMGGSYNEQFF TGTGCCAGCAGTTTTATGGGGGGTTCCTACAATGAGCAGTTCTTC - TRBJ2-1 many TRBV28
CASSWVGLAGGSYNEQFF TGTGCCAGCAGCTGGGTCGGACTAGCGGGAGGTTCCTACAATGAGCAGTTCTTC TRBD2 TRBJ2-1 many TRBV7-2
CASSLAGRSGANVLTF TGTGCCAGCAGCTTAGCGGGACGCTCTGGGGCCAACGTCCTGACTTTC - TRBJ2-6 many TRBV7-2
CASSVWEGANTEAFF TGTGCCAGCAGCGTATGGGAGGGGGCGAATACTGAAGCTTTCTTT TRBD1 TRBJ1-1 - TRBV9
CASSVWGAPNNEQFF TGTGCCAGTAGTGTCTGGGGGGCGCCCAACAATGAGCAGTTCTTC - TRBJ2-1 few TRBV19
CATTQWTEAFF TGTGCCACCACCCAATGGACTGAAGCTTTCTTT - TRBJ1-1 few TRBV6-6
CASTVDGGHYNEQFF TGTGCCAGCACCGTCGACGGGGGCCACTACAATGAGCAGTTCTTC - TRBJ2-1 few TRBV28
CASSLGEGMMTEAFF TGTGCCAGCAGCTTGGGGGAGGGTATGATGACTGAAGCTTTCTTT - TRBJ1-1 - TRBV5-4
CASSLGLREYNEQFF TGTGCCAGCAGCCTAGGATTGCGGGAGTACAATGAGCAGTTCTTC TRBD2 TRBJ2-1 - TRBV14
CASQYLGNQPQHF TGTGCCAGCCAGTACCTTGGCAATCAGCCCCAGCATTTT - TRBJ1-5 - TRBV19
CASRGGPSYNEQFF TGTGCCAGTAGGGGCGGACCGTCCTACAATGAGCAGTTCTTC - TRBJ2-1 few TRBV19
CASSQRDAEAFF TGTGCCAGCTCACAACGGGACGCTGAAGCTTTCTTT - TRBJ1-1 - TRBV18
CASSLDLVGDTQYF TGTGCCAGCAGCTTAGATCTTGTGGGAGATACGCAGTATTTT - TRBJ2-3 many TRBV7-9
CASSWEPRGSQYF TGTGCCAGCAGCTGGGAGCCACGCGGGAGTCAGTACTTC TRBD2 TRBJ2-5 many TRBV7-9
CASSSTPGADTQYF TGTGCCAGCAGCTCGACACCGGGGGCGGATACGCAGTATTTT - TRBJ2-3 - TRBV11-3
CASSPNQGAVQPQHF TGTGCCAGCAGTCCAAACCAGGGTGCTGTTCAGCCCCAGCATTTT - TRBJ1-5 - TRBV27
CASSRGQAYEQYF TGTGCCAGCAGTAGAGGACAGGCCTACGAGCAGTACTTC TRBD1 TRBJ2-7 - TRBV6-2/TRBV6-3
CASRHPRLGYEQYF TGTGCCAGCAGACACCCTCGACTGGGGTACGAGCAGTACTTC - TRBJ2-7 many TRBV11-2
CASSHGSGTSPKDNEQFF TGTGCCAGCAGCCACGGGTCCGGGACTAGCCCTAAGGATAATGAGCAGTTCTTC TRBD2 TRBJ2-1 many TRBV7-9
CASSFQGRTYNEQFF TGTGCCAGCAGCTTCCAGGGTCGGACCTACAATGAGCAGTTCTTC - TRBJ2-1 - TRBV5-5
CASSPHGQGPTEAFF TGTGCCAGCAGCCCCCATGGACAGGGACCGACTGAAGCTTTCTTT TRBD1 TRBJ1-1 many TRBV28
CSARHQQGRGTDTQYF TGCAGTGCTAGACACCAACAGGGGCGGGGCACAGATACGCAGTATTTT TRBD1 TRBJ2-3 many TRBV20-1
CSARDYREGTEAFF TGCAGTGCTAGAGACTACAGGGAGGGGACTGAAGCTTTCTTT - TRBJ1-1 - TRBV20-1
CASSQGGLAGEQYF TGTGCCAGCAGCCAAGGAGGACTAGCGGGAGAACAGTACTTC TRBD2 TRBJ2-7 few TRBV5-6
CASSPRTSGIHNEQYF TGTGCCAGCAGCCCTAGGACTAGCGGGATACATAACGAGCAGTACTTC TRBD2 TRBJ2-7 many TRBV7-2
CASSLTRTSGVTDTQYF TGTGCCAGCAGCTTAACGCGGACTAGCGGGGTAACAGATACGCAGTATTTT TRBD2 TRBJ2-3 many TRBV7-8
CASSPTFSGNTIYF TGTGCCAGTAGCCCGACATTCTCTGGAAACACCATATATTTT - TRBJ1-3 many TRBV19
CASSLAFRVSDTQYF TGTGCCAGCAGCTTAGCGTTCAGGGTATCAGATACGCAGTATTTT - TRBJ2-3 many TRBV7-2
CASSLRGHPYEQYF TGCGCCAGCAGCCTGAGGGGACACCCCTACGAGCAGTACTTC - TRBJ2-7 - TRBV5-1
CSASIRADPYNEQFF TGCAGTGCTAGTATTCGGGCGGATCCCTACAATGAGCAGTTCTTC - TRBJ2-1 many TRBV20-1
CASSSYRDRSPLHF TGTGCCAGCAGCTCGTACAGGGACCGTTCACCCCTCCACTTT - TRBJ1-6 many TRBV7-9
CASRFGGLNEQYF TGTGCCAGCAGGTTCGGGGGGCTCAACGAGCAGTACTTC - TRBJ2-7 few TRBV28
CASTPRGTEAFF TGTGCCAGCACCCCTCGAGGCACTGAAGCTTTCTTT - TRBJ1-1 many TRBV12-3/TRBV12-4
CSVDRAGVSDTQYF TGCAGCGTTGACAGGGCAGGGGTTTCAGATACGCAGTATTTT - TRBJ2-3 many TRBV29-1
CASSLAGRNTGELFF TGTGCCAGCAGCTTGGCGGGGAGAAACACCGGGGAGCTGTTTTTT - TRBJ2-2 many TRBV5-4
CASSLGIAGGWNTEAFF TGTGCCAGCAGTTTAGGTATCGCAGGGGGATGGAACACTGAAGCTTTCTTT TRBD1 TRBJ1-1 many TRBV7-6
CASSFISGGEQFF TGTGCCAGCAGCTTCATATCGGGCGGTGAGCAGTTCTTC - TRBJ2-1 few TRBV11-3